The source of this T cell receptor beta chain is a study of T cell changes during pregnancy in multiple sclerosis. Here immunoSEQ multiplex PCR was the method, and the copy in TCRdb shows in-frame clones only, minus some. The sample carries about 61,000 clones, roughly 90% recorded once. The germline CDR1 and CDR2 sequences are SEHNR and FQNEAQ (reference sequence). V lost 1 base, J lost 0 bases, and 9 bases lay in between. This CDR3 contains 15 residues. The origin of this receptor is a female donor with multiple sclerosis, enrolled in a pregnancy study. This rearrangement joins TRBV7-9 to TRBJ1-1; D gene ambiguous. The sequenced sample was peripheral blood, obtained in the first trimester of pregnancy. The CDR3 loop reads CASSLVPRLNTEAFF. CDR3 bases: TGTGCCAGCAGCTTAGTGCCACGGTTGAACACTGAAGCTTTCTTT.